A single sample gave rise to the 29 T cell receptor beta chains below, sequenced in a study of cytomegalovirus exposure and HLA in healthy donors. The PCR was carried out with 60 Vbeta primers and 13 Jbeta primers. Repertoires were generated with immunoSEQ multiplex PCR, while TCRdb's copy carries only in-frame clones and drops some. The sample has approximately 100,000 clones; 60% to 70% are singletons. The sample taken for sequencing was PBMCs. Receptor source: a man younger than 45 in good health and CMV-seropositive.

This chain connects TRBV5-1 to TRBJ1-1; TRBD1 aligns across 11 bases. J was trimmed by 5 bases and V by 0 bases; bases with no gene match: 9. CDR3 length: 17 residues. Per the germline V gene, CDR1 is SGHRS and CDR2 is YFSETQ. CDR3: CASSLALGGQGGTEAFF. Written as DNA, the CDR3 is TGCGCCAGCAGCTTGGCCCTCGGGGGACAGGGGGGGACTGAAGCTTTCTTT.

The genes are TRBV6-5 and TRBJ1-2; D is uncertain. This CDR3 contains 14 residues. V was shortened by 2 bases and J by 4 bases, with 11 bases between the two germline ends. Germline-derived CDR1 and CDR2 are MNHEY and SVGAGI. Here the CDR3 reads CASSYAHEGYGYTF. The CDR3, as DNA: TGTGCCAGCAGTTACGCCCATGAGGGCTATGGCTACACCTTC.

J is TRBJ1-5 and V is TRBV6-5; 9 bases are a match to TRBD1. The V gene's germline CDR1 is MNHEY and CDR2 SVGAGI. J gave up 1 base and V 4 bases, and 5 bases lay outside the gene matches. This CDR3 has 16 residues. DNA for the CDR3: TGTGCCAGCAGTTCCCGACAGGGGGGGAGCAATCAGCCCCAGCATTTT. Translation: CASSSRQGGSNQPQHF.

The chain carries TRBV7-6 and TRBJ1-2; no definite D call. The V end was cut by 5 bases, the J end by 3 bases, with 7 bases between. Germline-derived CDR1 and CDR2 are SGHVS and FNYEAQ. CDR3 length equals 12 residues. DNA for the CDR3: TGTGCCAGCAGCAACCGGGACTATGGCTACACCTTC. This translates into CASSNRDYGYTF.

The genes are TRBV7-3 and TRBJ2-1; 8 bases agree with TRBD2. The CDR3 has 13 residues. Looked up from germline, CDR1 is SGHTA and CDR2 is FQGTGA. J gave up 12 bases and V 5 bases, and 9 bases lay outside the gene matches. For the CDR3, the DNA is TGTGCCAGCAGCCCCGCGGGACTAGGCATGCAGTTCTTC. This gives the protein CASSPAGLGMQFF.

The table lists this clone with a few counts. This sequence joins TRBV29-1 and TRBJ1-1, with 9 bases identical to TRBD1. The CDR3 is 13 residues long. V trimming: 6 bases; J trimming: 5 bases; junction bases outside the gene matches: 7. Looked up from germline, CDR1 is SQVTM and CDR2 is ANQGSEA. Written as DNA, the CDR3 is TGCAGCGTCCTACCGGGACAGGGTACTGAAGCTTTCTTT. Translated: CSVLPGQGTEAFF.

The chain has TRBV5-6 and TRBJ2-5; D may be TRBD2 (7 bases). This CDR3 spans 14 amino acids. CDR1 is SGHDT, CDR2 YYEEEE, per germline. V was cut by 2 bases and J by 5 bases, with 13 bases left in between. CDR3 protein: CASSLAGHGETQYF. DNA for the CDR3: TGTGCCAGCAGCTTAGCGGGACACGGGGAGACCCAGTACTTC.

The V call is TRBV7-9, the J call TRBJ1-5; D is unresolved. V was shortened by 6 bases and J by 4 bases, with 16 bases between the two germline ends. The CDR3 consists of 15 residues. The germline V gene encodes CDR1 SEHNR and CDR2 FQNEAQ (reference sequence). The CDR3 DNA reads as TGTGCCAGCAGACCCTCCGGGGAACCAAATCAGCCCCAGCATTTT. It yields the protein CASRPSGEPNQPQHF.

The chain has TRBV2 and TRBJ2-7; a weak D match, TRBD2 (6 bases). Germline CDR1 SNHLY, CDR2 FYNNEI. The CDR3 length is 14 residues. The V end lost 3 bases, the J end lost 0 bases, and 9 bases lay between the germline ends. CDR3 amino acids: CASSDGGGSYEQYF. CDR3 nucleotide sequence: TGTGCCAGCAGTGACGGGGGAGGCTCCTACGAGCAGTACTTC.

On this clone: A junction end diverges from the germline sequence, so it may reflect a read error. Additional DNA sequences in this sample encode the identical CDR3. The chain carries TRBV7-9 and TRBJ2-7; 7 nucleotides agree with TRBD2. CDR1 SEHNR and CDR2 FQNEAQ come from the germline V gene (reference sequence). This CDR3 is 17 amino acids long. CDR3 DNA: TGTGCCAGCAGCTTAGAGGTCGGGCGGGGGAGATCCTACGAGCAATACTTC. As protein: CASSLEVGRGRSYEQYF.

The chain recombines TRBV10-1 with TRBJ1-6; 8 bases map to TRBD1. V shed 5 bases, J shed 13 bases, and the junction held 7 bases outside the gene matches. The CDR3 has 13 amino acids. Germline lookup yields CDR1 WNHNN and CDR2 SYGVQD (reference sequence). The CDR3 sequence is CASSLDRGPPLHF. Written as DNA, the CDR3 is TGCGCCAGCAGTTTAGACAGGGGACCCCCCCTCCACTTT.

The chain couples TRBV29-1 to TRBJ1-2; TRBD1 matches at 9 bases. Germline-derived CDR1 and CDR2 are SQVTM and ANQGSEA. The length of the CDR3 is 16 residues. The V and J ends lost 0 bases and 0 bases, in that order; junction bases with no gene match: 5. CDR3 coding DNA: TGCAGCGTTGAAGATATGGACAGGGGCCCTAACTATGGCTACACCTTC. Translated, it gives CSVEDMDRGPNYGYTF.

The rearrangement links TRBV15 to TRBJ2-2; D not resolved. Trimming cost V 4 bases and J 1 base, with 7 bases left between them. Per the germline V gene, CDR1 is LNHNV and CDR2 is YYDKDF (reference sequence). The CDR3 is made up of 14 amino acids. CDR3 sequence reads: CATSITVNTGELFF. As DNA, the CDR3 is TGTGCCACCAGCATTACGGTGAACACCGGGGAGCTGTTTTTT.

The chain employs TRBV12-5 and TRBJ1-1; D uncertain. Trimming left V 1 base short and J 5 bases short, with 8 bases between. This CDR3 spans 13 amino acids. Germline values: CDR1 LGHNT, CDR2 FRNRAP. The CDR3 nucleotides read TGTGCTAGTGGTTTGGACATGAGGACTGAAGCTTTCTTT. Translation: CASGLDMRTEAFF.

This clone has a handful of counts. V gene TRBV19 combines with J gene TRBJ2-4; 7 bases map to TRBD2. Trimming removed 7 bases from V and 6 bases from J; junction bases left unmatched: 3. This CDR3 is built from 12 residues. CDR1 and CDR2 from the germline V gene are LNHDA and SQIVND (reference sequence). CDR3 region: CASTREGNIQYF. CDR3 sequence (DNA): TGTGCCAGTACTAGGGAGGGAAACATTCAGTACTTC.

The chain is built from TRBV29-1 and TRBJ1-5; TRBD1 matches 10 bases. The germline V gene has CDR1 SQVTM and CDR2 ANQGSEA. The V gene end was trimmed by 6 bases and the J gene end by 1 base; junction bases not matched to a gene: 3. The CDR3 totals 14 residues. CDR3 sequence reads: CSVATGGSNQPQHF. In DNA, the CDR3 is TGCAGCGTGGCGACAGGGGGCAGCAATCAGCCCCAGCATTTT.

The gene calls are TRBV7-2 and TRBJ1-5, with a possible D match to TRBD1 (5 bases). This CDR3 comprises 13 residues. Germline CDR1 is SGHTA and CDR2 is FQGNSA. V lost 7 bases to trimming and J lost 11 bases, with 18 bases between them. The CDR3 sequence: CASTKGYPWSQHF. In nucleotides, the CDR3 is TGTGCCAGCACTAAGGGGTATCCCTGGTCCCAGCATTTT.

The chain carries TRBV5-6 and TRBJ1-3; 7 nucleotides line up with TRBD1. The trim removed 0 bases at V and 8 bases at J, leaving 5 bases unmatched. The CDR3 length is 14 residues. Germline CDR1 SGHDT, CDR2 YYEEEE. DNA for the CDR3: TGTGCCAGCAGCTTGGTGGGGACAGATGACACCATATATTTT. Its translation is CASSLVGTDDTIYF.

The chain uses TRBV5-6 and TRBJ2-3; the D gene is possibly TRBD2 (7 bases). The length of the CDR3 is 17 residues. V shed 4 bases and J shed 2 bases, with 20 bases lying between them. Germline CDR1 reads SGHDT; CDR2 reads YYEEEE. The DNA for the CDR3 is TGTGCCAGCAGCACCCCATTACGGGGGGCTCACACAGATACGCAGTATTTT. It is translated as CASSTPLRGAHTDTQYF.

V and J are TRBV7-3 and TRBJ2-1; 11 bases are a match to TRBD2. Germline lookup yields CDR1 SGHTA and CDR2 FQGTGA. V lost 2 bases and J lost 9; bases outside the gene matches: 12. The CDR3 is 17 residues long. DNA of the CDR3: TGTGCCAGCAGCTTAGATCCGGGACTAGCGGTACTGGGTGAGCAGTTCTTC. Translated: CASSLDPGLAVLGEQFF.

This clone appeared a few times. The chain uses TRBV11-2 and TRBJ2-7, with 8 nucleotides matching TRBD1. Germline CDR1 is SGHAT and CDR2 is FQNNGV. J gave up 4 bases and V 4 bases, and 9 bases lay outside the gene matches. The CDR3 has 15 residues. The CDR3 region is CASSSTRQGMYEQYF. DNA of the CDR3: TGTGCCAGCAGCTCCACCCGACAGGGGATGTACGAGCAGTACTTC. The entire variable domain, with the rest obtained from reference TRBV11-2 and TRBJ2-7, is as follows: EAGVAQSPRYKIIEKRQSVAFWCNPISGHATLYWYQQILGQGPKLLIQFQNNGVVDDSQLPKDRFSAERLKGVDSTLKIQPAKLEDSAVYLCASSSTRQGMYEQYFGPGTRLTVT.

This chain links TRBV11-2 with TRBJ2-5; D is perhaps TRBD2 (6 bases). The J call is in doubt because the DNA end fits TRBJ2-7 better. This CDR3 contains 16 residues. The germline V gene encodes CDR1 SGHAT and CDR2 FQNNGV. The CDR3 protein is CASNGGSGLLSYEQYF. The DNA for the CDR3 is TGTGCCAGCAACGGGGGAAGCGGCCTCCTCTCCTACGAGCAGTACTTC.

V and J are TRBV20-1 and TRBJ1-1; 11 bases line up with TRBD1. The length of the CDR3 is 11 residues. Germline-derived CDR1 and CDR2 are DFQATT and SNEGSKA (reference sequence). The CDR3 DNA sequence: TGCAGGGGGACAGGGGGCACTGAAGCTTTCTTT. This translates into CRGTGGTEAFF.

Points on this clone: One end of the junction varies from germline; a read error may be responsible. J is TRBJ1-2 and V is TRBV18; D ambiguous. Germline V gives CDR1 KGHSH, CDR2 LQKENI. The CDR3 spans 14 residues. This chain's CDR3 is CASSPFGVSGTSFF. CDR3 bases: TGTGCCAGCTCACCATTTGGGGTCTCCGGAACTAGCTTCTTC.

This clone was seen a few times. This chain uses TRBV19 with TRBJ2-3; perhaps TRBD1 as D (6 bases). V lost 6 bases and J 4 bases, leaving 14 bases between the germline ends. Germline V gene sequence: CDR1 LNHDA, CDR2 SQIVND (reference sequence). CDR3 size: 14 residues. This CDR3 reads CASSSGTPSDTQYF. In DNA, the CDR3 is TGTGCCAGTAGCTCGGGGACACCTTCAGATACGCAGTATTTT. Full variable domain (rest looked up from reference TRBV19 and TRBJ2-3): DGGITQSPKYLFRKEGQNVTLSCEQNLNHDAMYWYRQDPGQGLRLIYYSQIVNDFQKGDIAEGYSVSREKKESFPLTVTSAQKNPTAFYLCASSSGTPSDTQYFGPGTRLTVL.

The chain combines TRBV10-3 with TRBJ2-5, with D perhaps matching TRBD1 (5 bases). V was pared by 6 bases and J by 5 bases, with 13 bases between. CDR3 length: 13 amino acids. CDR1 ENHRY and CDR2 SYGVKD come from the germline V gene. The CDR3 coding sequence is TGTGCCATCAGGGGGCAGGCAGGGGAGACCCAGTACTTC. It codes for CAIRGQAGETQYF.

About this clone itself: One junction end does not reproduce the germline sequence, and a read error may be involved. The chain recombines TRBV4-1 with TRBJ2-1; 11 nucleotides agree with TRBD2. Germline V gene data show CDR1 as MGHRA and CDR2 as YSYEKL. The CDR3 runs to 13 residues. The chain's CDR3 is CASSQLAGGKRIF. The CDR3 DNA sequence: TGCGCCAGCAGCCAATTAGCGGGGGGGAAGAGGATCTTC.

The chain links TRBV29-1 to TRBJ2-2; 9 bases map to TRBD2. This CDR3 has 14 amino acids. The germline V gene encodes CDR1 SQVTM and CDR2 ANQGSEA. With V trimmed by 4 bases and J by 1 base, 1 base remained unmatched. CDR3 residues: CSVGLAENTGELFF. CDR3 coding DNA: TGCAGCGTTGGACTAGCGGAGAACACCGGGGAGCTGTTTTTT.

The gene calls are TRBV6-1 and TRBJ2-5; D perhaps matches TRBD1 (6 bases). The DNA end lines up better with TRBJ2-7; the J call may be wrong. CDR1 and CDR2 from the germline V gene are MNHNS and SASEGT. The CDR3 totals 14 residues. The CDR3 DNA is TGTGCCAGCAGTTTGTCAGGGGTAGCCTACGAGCAGTACTTC. Translating gives CASSLSGVAYEQYF.